The source of this T cell receptor beta chain is a study of identifying expanded T cells in peripheral blood. No infections or other immune events were documented during collection. TCRdb's copy holds only in-frame clones and misses some; the assay was immunoSEQ multiplex PCR. The sample comprises tens of thousands of clones, approximately 88% of which are singletons, and over 3% rests with the top ten. Germline CDR1 is SGDLS and CDR2 is YYNGEE. The CDR3 covers 14 residues. Trimming took off 4 bases at V and 0 bases at J, with 9 bases between the two ends. The sequenced sample was blood. The sequence derives from a person between 18 and 70 years old in good health. V usage is TRBV9 and J usage is TRBJ2-3; no definite D call. CDR3 sequence reads: CASSRRTSTDTQYF. The CDR3, as DNA: TGTGCCAGCAGCAGACGTACTAGCACAGATACGCAGTATTTT. Drawing the rest from reference TRBV9 and TRBJ2-3, the complete variable domain is DSGVTQTPKHLITATGQRVTLRCSPRSGDLSVYWYQQSLDQGLQFLIQYYNGEERAKGNILERFSAQQFPDLHSELNLSSLELGDSALYFCASSRRTSTDTQYFGPGTRLTVL.